These 28 T cell receptor beta chains share one sample of origin, sequenced in a study of regulatory T cells in long-lasting Graves disease. Time point specified: persistent/refractory GD, antithyroid drugs over 5 years with positive TRAb. Preparation of the TCR library used RNA extracted from PBMCs. Arm-PCR of CDR3 regions and iRepertoire HTBI primers were the basis on which TCR beta libraries were built. Via MiXCR, TCRdb re-called the multiplex PCR reads, giving one row per CDR3 protein. This table has 300,000 to 350,000 distinct CDR3 sequences, about 18% appearing once. Here the sequenced sample was peripheral blood mononuclear cells (PBMCs), taken when the disease was refractory, from a patient treated with antithyroid drugs. Source of these receptors: a female donor with Graves disease.

Details on this clonotype: Since a much larger clone is just one base distant, this may be a read error. No conserved phenylalanine or tryptophan ends this CDR3, so it is likely a read error. CDR3: CASGGPGPRNEAFS. DNA for the CDR3: TGTGCTAGTGGCGGCCCGGGACCCAGGAATGAAGCTTTCTCT. The chain is built from TRBV12-5 and TRBJ1-1, with D possibly being TRBD1 (5 bases). V dropped 6 bases and J dropped 7 bases, with 18 bases sitting between them. CDR3 length: 14 residues. CDR1 and CDR2 (germline): LGHNT, FRNRAP.

This clonotype came up many times. This rearrangement joins TRBV24-1 to TRBJ1-2; tentatively, D is TRBD1 (6 bases). The germline gives CDR1 KGHDR, CDR2 SFDVKD. The CDR3 covers 14 residues. The V and J ends lost 7 bases and 7 bases respectively, with 18 bases between them. CDR3 bases: TGTGCCACCAGCCGCGAACAGGGTCAGGGTGGCTACACCTTC. It specifies CATSREQGQGGYTF.

This clonotype was seen ten or more times. The CDR3 sequence: CASNLGVTNEKLFF. The DNA for the CDR3 is TGTGCCAGCAACTTGGGGGTCACTAATGAAAAACTGTTTTTT. This rearrangement joins TRBV28 to TRBJ1-4, with a tentative D call TRBD1 (5 bases). This CDR3 comprises 14 residues. Trimming took off 7 bases at V and 2 bases at J, with 11 bases between the two ends. The germline V gene has CDR1 MDHEN and CDR2 SYDVKM.

This clonotype has ten or more counts. The chain recombines TRBV28 with TRBJ2-7; D is possibly TRBD1 or TRBD2 (5 bases each). CDR1 is MDHEN, CDR2 SYDVKM, per germline. Trimming cost V 5 bases and J 4 bases, with 21 bases left between them. The CDR3 extends over 16 amino acids. The CDR3 DNA reads TGTGCCAGCAGTCCAGCTCCGGATTGGGACCTATACGAGCAGTACTTC. Translated: CASSPAPDWDLYEQYF.

This clonotype has at least ten counts. CDR3 coding DNA: TGTGCCAGCAGTGAAGTGGGCCAGTATGGCTACACCTTC. Its translation is CASSEVGQYGYTF. The V call is TRBV2, the J call TRBJ1-2, with D hard to call. The germline CDR1 and CDR2 sequences are SNHLY and FYNNEI. The CDR3 has 13 residues. The V gene lost 1 base and the J gene lost 5 bases, with 8 bases spanning the gap. The variable domain in full, with the rest retrieved from reference TRBV2 and TRBJ1-2, is EPEVTQTPSHQVTQMGQEVILRCVPISNHLYFYWYRQILGQKVEFLVSFYNNEISEKSEIFDDQFSVERPDGSNFTLKIRSTKLEDSAMYFCASSEVGQYGYTFGSGTRLTVV.

Worth noting for this clonotype: At one of its ends the junction is not consistent with the germline gene, which may arise from a read error. The chain is built from TRBV5-1 and TRBJ1-2; TRBD1 aligns across 8 bases. The CDR3 contains 14 residues. Germline CDR1 is SGHRS and CDR2 is YFSETQ. The CDR3 coding sequence is TGCGTCAGCAGCCAGGGACAGGAAGGCTATGGCTACACCTTC. Protein sequence: CVSSQGQEGYGYTF.

This clonotype occurred a few times. The rearrangement links TRBV18 to TRBJ1-6; unclear D gene. CDR1 is KGHSH, CDR2 LQKENI, per germline. The germline V and J ends were trimmed by 6 bases and 3 bases, with 12 bases remaining between them. The CDR3 runs 15 residues. Written as DNA, the CDR3 is TGTGCCAGCTCGCTCTCCCGGGACTATAATTCACCCCTCCACTTT. Translated, it gives CASSLSRDYNSPLHF. The full variable domain, in which reference TRBV18 and TRBJ1-6 provide the parts outside the CDR3, is NAGVMQNPRHLVRRRGQEARLRCSPMKGHSHVYWYRQLPEEGLKFMVYLQKENIIDESGMPKERFSAEFPKEGPSILRIQQVVRGDSAAYFCASSLSRDYNSPLHFGNGTRLTVT.

This clonotype was found many times. V is TRBV11-2 and J is TRBJ1-4, with D perhaps matching TRBD1 (5 bases). CDR1 is SGHAT, CDR2 FQNNGV, per germline. The ends were cut back, 2 bases at V and 8 bases at J, with 9 bases in the middle. This CDR3 comprises 13 residues. CDR3: CASSLSGAEKLFF. The DNA for the CDR3 is TGTGCCAGCAGCTTATCCGGGGCCGAAAAACTGTTTTTT.

This clonotype showed up many times. This sequence joins TRBV6-2 or TRBV6-3 and TRBJ1-6; possible D gene TRBD1, 5 bases. The CDR3 sequence is 17 residues long. CDR1 is MNHEY and CDR2 is SVGEGT in the germline V gene. Trimming took off 5 bases at V and 7 bases at J, with 21 bases between the two ends. This CDR3 is CASSVRGMRGSNSPLHF. For the CDR3, the DNA is TGTGCCAGCAGTGTAAGAGGGATGAGGGGTTCAAATTCACCCCTCCACTTT.

This chain connects TRBV4-3 to TRBJ1-6; no definite D call. There are 18 residues in the CDR3. Trimming took 1 base from V and 0 from J, leaving 13 bases between them. The germline CDR1 and CDR2 sequences are LGHNA and YSLEER. CDR3 sequence: CASSQGSRATSYNSPLHF. CDR3 in DNA: TGCGCCAGCAGCCAAGGAAGTAGGGCAACCTCCTATAATTCACCCCTCCACTTT.

V is TRBV5-6 and J is TRBJ1-5; 7 nucleotides match TRBD1. Losses at the gene ends were 0 bases for V and 3 bases for J; bases not matched to a gene: 6. Germline values: CDR1 SGHDT, CDR2 YYEEEE. The CDR3 totals 16 residues. The CDR3 sequence: CASSLGTGRTNQPQHF. CDR3 DNA: TGTGCCAGCAGCTTGGGGACAGGCCGGACCAATCAGCCCCAGCATTTT.

This clonotype was seen repeatedly, ten times or more. The chain combines TRBV12-3 or TRBV12-4 with TRBJ2-7; a possible D gene is TRBD1 (5 bases). The CDR3 is 13 amino acids. V lost 7 bases and J lost 3, with 13 bases in between. This CDR3 is CASKPTESYEQYF. The CDR3 region has the DNA TGTGCCAGCAAACCGACAGAGAGCTACGAGCAGTACTTC.

This clonotype was seen a handful of times. The chain recombines TRBV30 with TRBJ1-1, with a tentative D call TRBD1 (5 bases). The V and J ends lost 0 bases and 3 bases respectively, with 11 bases between them. The germline V gene encodes CDR1 GTSNPN and CDR2 SVGIG (reference sequence). This CDR3 has 14 amino acids. CDR3 residues: CAWSVRGFHTEAFF. CDR3 DNA: TGTGCCTGGAGTGTACGGGGCTTCCACACTGAAGCTTTCTTT.

CDR3 region: CASSSWLARNTGELFF. The CDR3 region has the DNA TGTGCCAGCAGTTCGTGGCTAGCTAGGAACACCGGGGAGCTGTTTTTT. This sequence joins TRBV27 and TRBJ2-2; tentatively, D is TRBD2 (5 bases). The V and J ends lost 4 bases and 1 base respectively, with 13 bases between them. Germline lookup yields CDR1 MNHEY and CDR2 SMNVEV (reference sequence). This CDR3 comprises 16 residues.

This clonotype was picked up many times. The rearrangement links TRBV10-3 to TRBJ2-7; D is ambiguous. There are 14 residues in the CDR3. Trimming took 0 bases from V and 0 from J, leaving 6 bases between them. Per germline, CDR1 ENHRY and CDR2 SYGVKD. The CDR3 region has the DNA TGTGCCATCAGTGAGTCGAGCGACTCCTACGAGCAGTACTTC. Encoded protein: CAISESSDSYEQYF.

This chain links TRBV4-1 with TRBJ2-7, with D maybe TRBD2 (6 bases). Germline V gene sequence: CDR1 MGHRA, CDR2 YSYEKL. The CDR3 is 17 residues long. V lost 5 bases and J 5 bases, leaving 25 bases between the germline ends. As DNA, the CDR3 is TGCGCCAGCAGCTCACGGAGGGTCGGCCCTGACCGGGACGAGCAGTACTTC. Amino acid sequence: CASSSRRVGPDRDEQYF.

The gene calls are TRBV12-3 or TRBV12-4 and TRBJ1-1; a possible D gene is TRBD1 (6 bases). The CDR3 sequence is 14 residues long. V was cut by 8 bases and J by 0 bases, with 13 bases left in between. The CDR3 nucleotides read TGTGCCAGCCAGGACAGCCCCATGAACACTGAAGCTTTCTTT. This gives the protein CASQDSPMNTEAFF.

This clonotype was observed at least ten times. V usage is TRBV6-1 and J usage is TRBJ1-2; D not resolved. There are 15 residues in the CDR3. The germline gives CDR1 MNHNS, CDR2 SASEGT. Trimming cost V 2 bases and J 4 bases, with 14 bases left between them. Here the CDR3 DNA reads TGTGCCAGCAGTGAATTATCCCTTGTAGTCTATGGCTACACCTTC. Translating gives CASSELSLVVYGYTF.

This clonotype was detected ten times or more. CDR3 nucleotides: TGTGCCAGCAGCCCCCCTGGGGGGAGAGGCTACACCTTC. This sequence encodes CASSPPGGRGYTF. The chain carries TRBV28 and TRBJ1-2; tentative D call: TRBD1 (5 bases). The CDR3 runs to 13 residues. CDR1 MDHEN and CDR2 SYDVKM come from the germline V gene. V was trimmed by 6 bases and J by 8 bases, leaving 16 bases between them.

The rearrangement links TRBV12-3 or TRBV12-4 to TRBJ2-3; 12 bases align to TRBD2. V gave up 2 bases and J gave up 6 bases; unmatched junction bases: 3. The CDR3 has 15 amino acids. CDR3 sequence: CASSLRLAGADTQYF. The CDR3 nucleotides are TGTGCCAGCAGTTTAAGACTAGCGGGAGCTGATACGCAGTATTTT.

The chain recombines TRBV7-8 with TRBJ2-1; D possibly corresponds to TRBD1 (6 bases). The CDR3 totals 16 residues. The V end was cut by 4 bases, the J end by 0 bases, with 13 bases between. CDR1 and CDR2 from the germline V gene are SGHVS and FQNEAQ. The CDR3 coding sequence is TGTGCCAGCAGCTCCCGGCTCAGGGGCTCCTACAATGAGCAGTTCTTC. Protein: CASSSRLRGSYNEQFF.

This clonotype has a count of ten or more. CDR3 sequence: CASTGDRRRSETQYF. The DNA of the CDR3 is TGTGCCAGCACCGGGGACAGAAGGAGGTCAGAGACCCAGTACTTC. The V gene is TRBV6-1, the J gene TRBJ2-5; TRBD1 matches at 7 bases. In germline, CDR1 is MNHNS, CDR2 SASEGT. CDR3 size: 15 residues. V shed 7 bases and J 4 bases; nucleotides not matched to a gene: 12.

The genes are TRBV20-1 and TRBJ2-7; no firm D call. Germline assignment: CDR1 DFQATT and CDR2 SNEGSKA (reference sequence). Trimming pared 0 bases from V and 1 base from J, leaving 16 bases between. This CDR3 region has 16 residues. The CDR3 sequence: CSARDSRTEVSYEQYF. The CDR3 DNA reads TGCAGTGCTAGAGACTCCAGGACCGAGGTGTCCTACGAGCAGTACTTC.

This clonotype was seen just once. This chain connects TRBV6-1 to TRBJ2-2, with D tentatively TRBD1 (7 bases). Germline assignment: CDR1 MNHNS and CDR2 SASEGT. V lost 8 bases to trimming and J lost 7 bases, with 20 bases between them. This CDR3 contains 15 residues. In DNA form, the CDR3 reads TGTGCCAGCCGATCTACGACAGGGCGGGACGGGGAGCTGTTTTTT. Its protein is CASRSTTGRDGELFF.

This sequence joins TRBV28 and TRBJ1-2, with no clear D. The CDR3 has 15 residues. Germline V CDR1 and CDR2: MDHEN, SYDVKM. V was shortened by 4 bases and J by 8 bases, with 20 bases between the two germline ends. The chain's CDR3 is CASSSPGAGSYGYTF. The CDR3 coding sequence is TGTGCCAGCAGTTCTCCGGGAGCAGGATCTTACGGCTACACCTTC.

This clonotype appeared many times. The chain combines TRBV29-1 with TRBJ2-5, with TRBD1 matching over 7 bases. Trimming at V came to 4 bases and at J to 4 bases, leaving 9 bases not matched to a gene. This CDR3 region has 14 residues. CDR1 is SQVTM and CDR2 is ANQGSEA in the germline V gene. The CDR3 coding sequence is TGCAGCGTTGCAGCGACAGGGAACGGAGAGACCCAGTACTTC. Its translation: CSVAATGNGETQYF.

This clonotype was detected only a few times. The J gene is TRBJ2-2, the V gene TRBV5-6; 7 bases agree with TRBD1. The CDR3 is made up of 16 amino acids. The J segment lost 0 bases and the V segment lost 3 bases, leaving 5 bases of the junction unmatched. CDR1 SGHDT and CDR2 YYEEEE come from the germline V gene. The CDR3 coding sequence is TGTGCCAGCAGCTGGGGACAGCCCTCGAACACCGGGGAGCTGTTTTTT. This sequence encodes CASSWGQPSNTGELFF.

This clonotype appeared a single time. This may be a read error, as it is one base from a much larger clone. The J gene is TRBJ2-2, the V gene TRBV7-2; 11 bases fit TRBD2. Germline CDR1 SGHTA, CDR2 FQGNSA. V dropped 5 bases and J dropped 4; count of bases not matched to a gene: 12. The CDR3 runs 18 residues. The CDR3 DNA follows: TGTGCCAGCAGCCCACTGGCTAGCGGGAGGTCTCTCACCGGGGAGCTGTTTTTT. As protein: CASSPLASGRSLTGELFF.